This entry describes one TCR beta chain. Then a second PCR, running roughly 7 to 11 cycles, was carried out with a sample-barcoded 5' primer and a J-beta primer mix. A tag from a template-switch adaptor with 12 random nucleotides marked each cDNA molecule. TCRdb used MiXCR to reprocess the 5' RACE reads, holding one entry per CDR3 protein. Of about 800,000 distinct CDR3 sequences listed, 20% to 30% were seen once; the top ten hold under 4%. Per germline, CDR1 LGHNA and CDR2 YSLEER. V lost 2 bases to trimming and J lost 0 bases, with 14 bases between them. The CDR3 runs to 17 residues. The sample belongs to a study of blood T cells in healthy people across ages. Study-level background: About one barcoded beta molecule per two T cells was captured by template switching.

Extraction yielded at least 5 micrograms of total RNA per sample. These same data were also listed under a study on T cells of mothers and their children. From that second work: Donation involved three healthy Caucasian mothers and the six children that they had.

The TCR was taken from a boy between 10 and 17 years old in good health. This sequence joins TRBV4-3 and TRBJ1-3; D unresolved. The sequenced material came from blood. The CDR3 region is CASSQYVAEYSGNTIYF. DNA for the CDR3: TGCGCCAGCAGCCAATATGTGGCAGAGTACTCTGGAAACACCATATATTTT.